Listed here is a single TCR beta chain. The antigen remains undetermined. Carried by the TCR beta cDNA libraries were unique molecular identifiers. The authors obtained roughly 500,000 cDNA molecules from about 0.94 to 9.7 million T cells. A single record per CDR3 protein comes from TCRdb applying MiXCR to the PCR reads. The sample holds hundreds of thousands of distinct CDR3 sequences, 25% to 30% seen once. This record belongs to a study of post-analysis software for immune sequencing data. Findings and caveats of the study: Diversity measured as normalized Chao1 was significantly lower in multiple sclerosis patients than in controls. In patients, about five TRBV segments were more frequent than in controls, with TRBV5-6, TRBV5-1 and TRBV20-1 among them.

V shed 1 base, J shed 6 bases, and the junction held 22 bases outside the gene matches. Per germline, CDR1 SGHTA and CDR2 FQGNSA. The CDR3 consists of 20 residues. Material: blood. The chain recombines TRBV7-2 with TRBJ2-7, with 9 bases lining up with TRBD1. The receptor was isolated from a girl aged 5-17 years with multiple sclerosis. CDR3 region: CASSLEFSGTGHLRGLEQYF. The CDR3 coding sequence is TGTGCCAGCAGCTTAGAGTTTTCGGGGACAGGGCACCTTAGGGGCCTCGAGCAGTACTTC.